This T cell receptor (beta chain) came from a study of human T cells and chemical hapten exposure (dated by TCRdb to the early 2020s). Regarding the research as a whole: Libraries were combined into a pool for sequencing, and differences in TCR yield between samples came mainly from small differences in library volumes within the pool. This study followed changes in the peripheral blood TCR repertoire in vivo during primary and secondary sensitization of alopecia patients to the hapten diphenylcyclopropenone (DPC). Each blood RNA sample was used to sequence both TCR alpha and TCR beta chains. Paper-wide results and their limitations: After repeated subsampling, changes were observed in the strength of the expansion versus patch-test correlation and in the threshold at which the correlation became significant. DPC sensitization did not change how many TCRs were above 1 in 1000 frequency, and no evidence was found of alterations in global repertoire structure.

The library was built by means of RACE. The run used a NextSeq 500. Library preparation attached unique molecular identifiers to individual cDNA molecules for quantitative, reproducible TCR counting. Under the source paper's analysis protocol: The median number of TCRs per sample was 90,000 to 100,000, ranging from about 23,224 to 750,000. V, J and CDR3 annotation of the TCR reads was carried out using the Decombinator software suite. For the PS versus PT1 abundance plots, all samples were subsampled to the same number of TCRs (28,000). Expanded TCRs were defined as absent before sensitization and observed at least eight times at the 2-week time point. TCRdb reworked the public reads: Q25 trimming with fastp, MiXCR clone assembly, productive beta chains retained. Identical CDR3 proteins give one entry, which carries the most common genes and DNA. The V and J calls, along with clone size, are taken from TCRdb and not from the paper's own processing. The sample table lists about 65,000 distinct CDR3 sequences, under 7.5% of them with a count of one. The top ten hold around 3.4% of the sample.

Trimming costs V 1 base and J 5 bases, and their ends lie 5 bases apart. CDR1 and CDR2 were assigned from the germline V gene as SGHAT and FQNNGV. From its cysteine to its phenylalanine, the CDR3 spans 12 amino acids. The retained sequence is limited to the CDR3, 36 bases, with the frame set at the first base. In light of the paper, this sample's time point label describes: healthy volunteer bleed at 6 weeks. Total RNA was extracted from unfractionated whole blood collected in Tempus Blood RNA tubes. About 5 healthy volunteers acted as controls for TCR sequencing and had blood drawn at day 0, 2 weeks and 6 weeks. Remarks on this clonotype: Its specific antigen is unknown. The record has no base qualities; no much larger clone is one base away.

Rearrangement joined TRBV11-2 to TRBJ1-2, with no reliable assignment of the D segment. Sequenced sample: whole blood. The sequence was collected from a female donor in good health. Some clones in this sample may be carry-over from other donors' samples. The nucleotides are TGTGCCAGCAGCTTAGTACAGTATGGCTACACCTTC. Its amino acids are CASSLVQYGYTF.